These T cell receptor beta chains were read from a single sample in a study of shared clonotypes between healthy human individuals. Sequenced by immunoSEQ multiplex PCR; TCRdb stores in-frame clones only, minus some. The data hold 2 million to 2.5 million clones, with about 93% observed a single time. The sample was naive CD8+ T cells from PBMCs. The source of these receptors is a man aged 18 to 30 in good health. Some clones in this sample may be carry-over from other donors' samples. CDR3s include the opening cysteine and the closing phenylalanine or tryptophan. D genes are given only for firm matches. Rows give clone size only sometimes, using once, few, many, or a class for an expanded clone.

j_gene	d_gene	abundance	v_gene	CDR3aa	CDR3nt
TRBJ1-1	TRBD1	NA	TRBV7-2	CASSLKEGANTEAFF	TGTGCCAGCAGCTTAAAAGAGGGGGCGAACACTGAAGCTTTCTTT
TRBJ1-2	TRBD1	NA	TRBV27	CARDLRTGERYGYTF	TGTGCCAGGGACCTAAGGACAGGGGAGAGATATGGCTACACCTTC
TRBJ2-5	NA	NA	TRBV15	CATSRDRIGETQYF	TGTGCCACCAGCAGAGATAGAATAGGAGAGACCCAGTACTTC
TRBJ1-1	TRBD1	NA	TRBV28	CASSFMGQGPKNTEAFF	TGTGCCAGCAGTTTCATGGGACAGGGCCCCAAGAACACTGAAGCTTTCTTT
TRBJ2-7	TRBD1	NA	TRBV7-9	CASSLAGQVHEQYF	TGTGCCAGCAGCTTAGCGGGACAGGTCCACGAGCAGTACTTC
TRBJ2-7	NA	NA	TRBV9	CASSVGVGGSDEQYF	TGTGCCAGCAGCGTAGGTGTGGGAGGTTCGGACGAGCAGTACTTC
TRBJ2-7	TRBD1	NA	TRBV9	CASSETPGTAYEQYF	TGTGCCAGCAGCGAAACCCCGGGGACAGCCTACGAGCAGTACTTC
TRBJ2-2	NA	NA	TRBV7-9	CASSPTGTPNTGELFF	TGTGCCAGCAGCCCAACCGGGACCCCGAACACCGGGGAGCTGTTTTTT
TRBJ2-5	TRBD2	NA	TRBV30	CAWSVPRLAGAETQYF	TGTGCCTGGAGTGTACCCCGACTAGCGGGAGCGGAGACCCAGTACTTC
TRBJ2-2	TRBD2	NA	TRBV7-9	CASSSSTLAGVSWELFF	TGTGCCAGCAGCTCTAGCACTCTAGCGGGGGTCTCGTGGGAGCTGTTTTTT
TRBJ2-2	NA	NA	TRBV7-9	CASSSRDGRAPGELFF	TGTGCCAGCAGCTCGAGGGACGGAAGGGCCCCCGGGGAGCTGTTTTTT
TRBJ1-3	NA	NA	TRBV6-6	CASTLVIGNTIYF	TGTGCCAGCACCCTAGTGATCGGAAACACCATATATTTT
TRBJ2-5	NA	NA	TRBV6-5	CASSLAETQYF	TGTGCCAGCAGCTTAGCGGAGACCCAGTACTTC
TRBJ1-1	NA	NA	TRBV9	CASSVGGGLNTEAFF	TGTGCCAGCAGCGTAGGTGGGGGGCTGAACACTGAAGCTTTCTTT
TRBJ2-3	NA	NA	TRBV5-4	CASSLGLDGTDTQYF	TGTGCCAGCAGCTTGGGTCTAGACGGCACAGATACGCAGTATTTT
TRBJ1-2	NA	NA	TRBV19	CASSMAVGPRYGYTF	TGTGCCAGTAGTATGGCAGTAGGCCCCCGCTATGGCTACACCTTC
TRBJ2-1	TRBD2	NA	TRBV4-3	CASSRGVAGASEQFF	TGCGCCAGCAGCCGCGGAGTAGCGGGGGCTAGTGAGCAGTTCTTC
TRBJ2-7	NA	NA	TRBV28	CASRGRDAYEQYF	TGTGCCAGCAGGGGCCGGGACGCCTACGAGCAGTACTTC
TRBJ2-2	NA	NA	TRBV6-5	CASNHRQGPTGELFF	TGTGCCAGCAACCACCGGCAGGGGCCCACCGGGGAGCTGTTTTTT
TRBJ1-2	TRBD1	NA	TRBV7-9	CASSLGTGLNGYTF	TGTGCCAGCAGCCTTGGGACAGGACTGAATGGCTACACCTTC
TRBJ2-7	NA	NA	TRBV5-4	CASSSDSQTSVYEQYF	TGTGCCAGCAGCTCGGACTCTCAAACGAGTGTTTACGAGCAGTACTTC
TRBJ1-5	NA	NA	TRBV11-2	CASSLDLGRTQPQHF	TGTGCCAGCAGCTTAGATCTAGGGAGAACTCAGCCCCAGCATTTT
TRBJ1-1	NA	few	TRBV25-1	CASSEWSGNTEAFF	TGTGCCAGCAGTGAGTGGAGCGGGAACACTGAAGCTTTCTTT
TRBJ1-2	NA	NA	TRBV9	CASSVATGREGGYTF	TGTGCCAGCAGCGTAGCTACGGGGCGGGAGGGTGGCTACACCTTC
TRBJ2-7	NA	NA	TRBV27	CASSLRGVGLYEQYF	TGTGCCAGCAGTTTAAGGGGGGTGGGACTCTACGAGCAGTACTTC
TRBJ2-5	NA	once	TRBV7-9	CASSFGAEETQYF	TGTGCCAGCAGCTTCGGGGCAGAAGAGACCCAGTACTTC
TRBJ2-5	TRBD2	NA	TRBV7-2	CACSSSGRSRETQYF	TGTGCCTGCTCTAGCAGCGGGAGAAGCCGAGAGACCCAGTACTTC
TRBJ2-1	NA	NA	TRBV5-1	CASSLYNEQFF	TGCGCCAGCAGCTTGTATAATGAGCAGTTCTTC
TRBJ2-7	NA	NA	TRBV2	CASSMGGAYEQYF	TGTGCCAGTTCTATGGGGGGCGCTTACGAGCAGTACTTC
TRBJ2-5	NA	once	TRBV7-9	CASSPQGDQETQYF	TGTGCCAGCAGCCCCCAGGGAGACCAAGAGACCCAGTACTTC
TRBJ1-5	TRBD1	NA	TRBV27	CASSGQGNNQPQHF	TGTGCCAGCAGTGGACAGGGGAACAATCAGCCCCAGCATTTT
TRBJ2-6	NA	NA	TRBV5-6	CASSFGWVAGANVLTF	TGTGCCAGCAGCTTCGGATGGGTAGCTGGGGCCAACGTCCTGACTTTC
TRBJ2-5	TRBD1	NA	TRBV7-9	CASSFGTVQETQYF	TGTGCCAGCAGCTTCGGGACAGTCCAAGAGACCCAGTACTTC
TRBJ2-1	TRBD2	NA	TRBV27	CASSLLASGNNEQFF	TGTGCCAGCAGTTTATTGGCTAGCGGAAACAATGAGCAGTTCTTC
TRBJ1-5	NA	NA	TRBV29-1	CSGKPPGSYSNQPQHF	TGCAGCGGCAAACCCCCAGGGTCTTATAGCAATCAGCCCCAGCATTTT
TRBJ1-2	TRBD1	NA	TRBV6-6	CASSLEGQGEDYTF	TGTGCCAGCAGCCTAGAGGGACAGGGGGAAGACTACACCTTC
TRBJ2-3	TRBD2	NA	TRBV7-2	CASSSTLAGITDTQYF	TGTGCCAGCAGCTCTACTCTAGCGGGAATCACAGATACGCAGTATTTT
TRBJ2-1	NA	NA	TRBV27	CASSQGGNEQFF	TGTGCCAGCAGTCAGGGGGGCAATGAGCAGTTCTTC
TRBJ1-4	NA	NA	TRBV27	CASSPQSGGTNEKLFF	TGTGCCAGCAGTCCCCAATCCGGGGGGACTAATGAAAAACTGTTTTTT
TRBJ1-1	NA	NA	TRBV5-1	CASSSNMVEGLNTEAFF	TGCGCCAGCAGCTCCAACATGGTCGAGGGTCTGAACACTGAAGCTTTCTTT
TRBJ2-7	NA	NA	TRBV28	CASSYILGSHEQYF	TGTGCCAGCAGTTACATCTTGGGGAGCCACGAGCAGTACTTC
TRBJ2-1	NA	once	TRBV27	CASSLSLIGEQFF	TGTGCCAGCAGTTTATCGCTCATAGGTGAGCAGTTCTTC
TRBJ2-3	NA	NA	TRBV27	CASSLRLPLGTDTQYF	TGTGCCAGCAGTTTACGCTTACCGCTAGGGACAGATACGCAGTATTTT
TRBJ2-1	TRBD2	NA	TRBV28	CASSLREWSGGYEQFF	TGTGCCAGCAGTTTAAGGGAGTGGTCGGGGGGGTATGAGCAGTTCTTC
TRBJ1-1	TRBD1	NA	TRBV6-1	CASSEVTGGTEAFF	TGTGCCAGCAGTGAGGTGACAGGGGGGACTGAAGCTTTCTTT
TRBJ2-3	NA	NA	TRBV9	CASSPWDRADTQYF	TGTGCCAGCAGCCCGTGGGACCGAGCTGATACGCAGTATTTT
TRBJ2-1	NA	NA	TRBV4-1	CASRLIADSYNEQFF	TGCGCCAGCAGACTCATAGCGGACTCCTACAATGAGCAGTTCTTC
TRBJ1-5	NA	NA	TRBV27	CASRRILGMWQPQHF	TGTGCCAGCAGGCGGATTCTCGGGATGTGGCAGCCCCAGCATTTT
TRBJ1-2	NA	NA	TRBV6-5	CASSYSRTEGGYTF	TGTGCCAGCAGTTACTCACGGACGGAAGGTGGCTACACCTTC
TRBJ1-3	NA	NA	TRBV11-1	CASSFWAQPGNTIYF	TGTGCCAGCAGCTTTTGGGCACAGCCTGGAAACACCATATATTTT
TRBJ1-2	NA	NA	TRBV7-9	CASSRWTGAPNYGYTF	TGTGCCAGCAGCCGATGGACCGGGGCTCCTAACTATGGCTACACCTTC
TRBJ2-1	TRBD2	NA	TRBV2	CASRGLAGYNEQFF	TGTGCCAGCAGGGGACTAGCGGGATACAATGAGCAGTTCTTC
TRBJ2-2	TRBD2	once	TRBV29-1	CSVEGTASGSTGELFF	TGCAGCGTTGAGGGGACGGCTAGCGGGAGCACCGGGGAGCTGTTTTTT
TRBJ2-2	NA	NA	TRBV27	CASSFQLYTGELFF	TGTGCCAGCAGTTTCCAACTATACACCGGGGAGCTGTTTTTT
TRBJ1-1	NA	NA	TRBV7-8	CASSPGVTFLNTEAFF	TGTGCCAGCAGCCCCGGGGTTACCTTCCTAAACACTGAAGCTTTCTTT
TRBJ2-1	TRBD1	NA	TRBV7-9	CASSLANRGHEQFF	TGTGCCAGCAGCTTAGCGAACAGGGGCCATGAGCAGTTCTTC